These 27 T cell receptor beta chains were sequenced from one sample in a study of blood T cell repertoires in COVID-19. Sequencing was performed with immunoSEQ multiplex PCR; in TCRdb, only in-frame clones are kept and a portion is missing. The table includes 150,000 or so clones, about nine tenths detected once. Sequencing was performed on peripheral blood. The receptors derive from a human donor in a cohort sampled during active COVID-19.

The chain links TRBV4-2 to TRBJ1-2, with 8 bases identical to TRBD1. V gave up 0 bases and J gave up 3 bases; unmatched junction bases: 15. The CDR3 is 19 amino acids. Germline values: CDR1 LGHNA, CDR2 YNFKEQ. The CDR3 is CASSQEPLGRGRTDYGYTF. The CDR3 DNA reads as TGTGCCAGCAGCCAAGAACCGTTGGGCAGGGGGCGGACGGACTATGGCTACACCTTC.

This clone occurred a few times. The chain joins TRBV6-6 to TRBJ1-5, with a weak D call TRBD1 (6 bases). Trimming took 0 bases from V and 8 from J, leaving 14 bases between them. The germline CDR1 and CDR2 sequences are MNHNY and SVGAGI (reference sequence). The CDR3 totals 15 residues. CDR3 region: CASSYSGGDTKPQHF. CDR3 nucleotide sequence: TGTGCCAGCAGTTACTCGGGTGGGGACACCAAGCCCCAGCATTTT.

In DNA, the CDR3 is TGTGCCTGGAGTTCGGGTAATCAGCCCCAGCATTTT. Residues: CAWSSGNQPQHF. V is TRBV30 and J is TRBJ1-5; no clear D gene. Germline V lookup: CDR1 GTSNPN, CDR2 SVGIG (reference sequence). Trimming pared 2 bases from V and 4 bases from J, leaving 6 bases between. The CDR3 covers 12 residues.

The J gene is TRBJ1-5, the V gene TRBV5-5, with D tentatively TRBD1 (6 bases). The CDR3 runs to 16 residues. Germline loops: CDR1 SGHKS, CDR2 YYEKEE (reference sequence). Trimming pared 0 bases from V and 0 bases from J, leaving 10 bases between. CDR3 in DNA: TGTGCCAGCAGCTTGGTCAGGGGCGATAGCAATCAGCCCCAGCATTTT. Translating it yields CASSLVRGDSNQPQHF. The full variable domain, its missing parts supplied by reference TRBV5-5 and TRBJ1-5, is DAGVTQSPTHLIKTRGQQVTLRCSPISGHKSVSWYQQVLGQGPQFIFQYYEKEERGRGNFPDRFSARQFPNYSSELNVNALLLGDSALYLCASSLVRGDSNQPQHFGDGTRLSIL.

This chain links TRBV4-2 with TRBJ1-2, with D perhaps TRBD1 (6 bases). The CDR3 runs 15 residues. CDR1 is LGHNA, CDR2 YNFKEQ, per germline. The V gene lost 0 bases and the J gene lost 8 bases, with 16 bases spanning the gap. For the CDR3, the DNA is TGTGCCAGCAGCCAAGATTGGGGGCAGTGGGCCGGCTACACCTTC. Its protein is CASSQDWGQWAGYTF.

The V call is TRBV24-1, the J call TRBJ1-3, with a tentative D call TRBD1 (6 bases). V was clipped by 4 bases and J by 0 bases, with 6 bases between them. This CDR3 comprises 14 residues. Germline CDR1 and CDR2: KGHDR and SFDVKD. DNA of the CDR3: TGTGCCACCAGTGAAGGGGGCTCTGGAAACACCATATATTTT. Amino acids: CATSEGGSGNTIYF.

V gene TRBV9 combines with J gene TRBJ2-2, with 8 bases identical to TRBD1. CDR3 length equals 17 residues. Unmatched junction bases numbered 9, after V lost 1 base and J lost 4 bases. Germline-derived CDR1 and CDR2 are SGDLS and YYNGEE. The CDR3 protein is CASSVRAGGAGTGELFF. CDR3 coding DNA: TGTGCCAGCAGCGTACGGGCAGGGGGCGCGGGCACCGGGGAGCTGTTTTTT.

This rearrangement joins TRBV28 to TRBJ1-5, with TRBD1 matching 7 bases. CDR1 and CDR2 (germline): MDHEN, SYDVKM. Germline trimming cut 2 bases from V and 6 bases from J; bases unmatched to any gene: 7. The CDR3 consists of 15 residues. CDR3 bases: TGTGCCAGCAGTTTACATAGACAGGGTAGTCAGCCCCAGCATTTT. This codes for CASSLHRQGSQPQHF.

The J gene is TRBJ2-3, the V gene TRBV19; D is perhaps TRBD2 (6 bases). With 8 bases removed from V and 4 bases from J, the gap between germline ends came to 16 bases. The CDR3 totals 14 residues. The germline CDR1 and CDR2 sequences are LNHDA and SQIVND (reference sequence). DNA for the CDR3: TGTGCCAGTTGTAGCGGTGTAGGGGCAGATACGCAGTATTTT. As protein: CASCSGVGADTQYF.

V gene TRBV7-6 combines with J gene TRBJ2-2, with TRBD2 identical over 9 bases. Trimming took 2 bases from V and 6 from J; bases not matched to a gene: 7. Germline values: CDR1 SGHVS, CDR2 FNYEAQ. The CDR3 covers 16 residues. CDR3 region: CASSLKGLAPPGELFF. The CDR3 DNA is TGTGCCAGCAGCTTAAAGGGACTAGCCCCCCCCGGGGAGCTGTTTTTT.

This clone was seen at least ten times. This chain uses TRBV19 with TRBJ2-2, with D possibly TRBD2 on 6 matching bases. Between the trimmed V and J ends, which lost 7 bases and 1 base, there was a span of 13 bases. In germline, CDR1 is LNHDA, CDR2 SQIVND (reference sequence). CDR3 length: 15 residues. CDR3 residues: CASKGDSGNTGELFF. The DNA of the CDR3 is TGTGCCAGTAAAGGGGATAGCGGGAACACCGGGGAGCTGTTTTTT.

This clone was seen a single time. The V gene is TRBV21-1, the J gene TRBJ1-2; the table's D call, TRBD1, has no DNA check behind it. TRBV21-1 corresponds to a pseudogene. The CDR3 is 18 amino acids. DNA for the CDR3: TGTGCCAGCACCCTCCCGGGACAGGGAATGGTGCTAAACTATGGCTACACCTTC. Amino acids: CASTLPGQGMVLNYGYTF.

The CDR3 loop reads CASSLVRREETQYF. The CDR3 DNA is TGTGCCAGCAGCTTAGTTCGCAGGGAAGAGACCCAGTACTTC. This rearrangement joins TRBV7-2 to TRBJ2-5; perhaps TRBD1 as D (5 bases). Germline V CDR1 and CDR2: SGHTA, FQGNSA. CDR3 length: 14 residues. The ends were cut back, 1 base at V and 3 bases at J, with 9 bases in the middle.

This chain uses TRBV25-1 with TRBJ1-5; TRBD1 is a possible D gene (6 bases). Trimming removed 5 bases from V and 1 base from J, with 9 bases in between. This CDR3 comprises 14 residues. The V gene's germline CDR1 is MGHDK and CDR2 SYGVNS. CDR3 DNA: TGTGCCAGCAGTCCCCAGGGGAGCAATCAGCCCCAGCATTTT. It translates to CASSPQGSNQPQHF. Full variable domain (rest looked up from reference TRBV25-1 and TRBJ1-5): EADIYQTPRYLVIGTGKKITLECSQTMGHDKMYWYQQDPGMELHLIHYSYGVNSTEKGDLSSESTVSRIRTEHFPLTLESARPSHTSQYLCASSPQGSNQPQHFGDGTRLSIL.

The rearrangement uses TRBV6-6 and TRBJ2-2; unclear D gene. Trimming left V 0 bases short and J 2 bases short, with 7 bases between. The CDR3 is made up of 15 amino acids. CDR1 and CDR2 from the germline V gene are MNHNY and SVGAGI (reference sequence). CDR3 sequence reads: CASSYSSFNTGELFF. CDR3 bases: TGTGCCAGCAGTTACTCGTCTTTTAACACCGGGGAGCTGTTTTTT.

This rearrangement joins TRBV30 to TRBJ2-6; D gene uncertain. Germline V CDR1 and CDR2: GTSNPN, SVGIG (reference sequence). The CDR3 spans 14 residues. V gave up 2 bases and J gave up 5 bases, with 10 bases separating them. The CDR3 protein is CAWSPLSWANVLTF. The CDR3 DNA reads TGTGCCTGGAGTCCCCTTAGCTGGGCCAACGTCCTGACTTTC.

V gene TRBV5-4 combines with J gene TRBJ2-7; 8 bases match TRBD1. The junction had 5 bases not matched to a gene; V was cut back by 2 bases and J by 4 bases. Germline CDR1 and CDR2: SGHNT and YYREEE (reference sequence). The CDR3 length is 14 residues. CDR3 sequence (DNA): TGTGCCAGCAGCTTTGGGACAGGTGCTTACGAGCAGTACTTC. Translating it yields CASSFGTGAYEQYF.

J is TRBJ1-2 and V is TRBV9; weak D call: TRBD1 (6 bases). This CDR3 comprises 14 residues. The germline V and J ends were trimmed by 3 bases and 4 bases, with 13 bases remaining between them. Germline values: CDR1 SGDLS, CDR2 YYNGEE. CDR3 in DNA: TGTGCCAGCAGCGCCAGCGGGGGGGCCTATGGCTACACCTTC. Amino acids: CASSASGGAYGYTF.

The rearrangement uses TRBV19 and TRBJ2-7, with TRBD1 as a possible D gene (6 bases). The CDR3 has 14 residues. Trimming removed 5 bases at V and 1 base at J, with 12 bases between. Germline V gene lookup returns CDR1 LNHDA and CDR2 SQIVND (reference sequence). CDR3 DNA sequence: TGTGCCAGTAGTGCGGTGACAGGTTCCTACGAGCAGTACTTC. Its protein product is CASSAVTGSYEQYF.

The rearrangement joins TRBV4-2 to TRBJ1-6, with no clear D. V lost 0 bases to trimming and J lost 5 bases, with 11 bases between them. The germline CDR1 and CDR2 sequences are LGHNA and YNFKEQ. The CDR3 extends over 16 amino acids. CDR3 DNA: TGTGCCAGCAGCCAAGACGTAGCCGCCAATAATTCACCCCTCCACTTT. Translating it yields CASSQDVAANNSPLHF.

The chain recombines TRBV6-2 or TRBV6-3 with TRBJ1-5; 7 bases match TRBD1. This CDR3 contains 16 residues. Germline trimming cut 4 bases from V and 7 bases from J; bases unmatched to any gene: 13. The germline V gene encodes CDR1 MNHEY and CDR2 SVGEGT. CDR3 in amino acids: CASSLPFRQGGQPQHF. CDR3 DNA: TGTGCCAGCAGTTTACCTTTCCGACAGGGTGGGCAGCCCCAGCATTTT.

This chain connects TRBV2 to TRBJ2-7; 8 bases align to TRBD1. Germline V lookup: CDR1 SNHLY, CDR2 FYNNEI. J was trimmed by 3 bases and V by 5 bases; bases with no gene match: 12. The CDR3 consists of 16 residues. The CDR3 reads CASSNPGQGGNYEQYF. CDR3 in DNA: TGTGCCAGCAGTAACCCTGGACAGGGTGGGAACTACGAGCAGTACTTC.

The rearrangement links TRBV11-2 to TRBJ2-7, with 7 nucleotides matching TRBD2. The CDR3 covers 13 residues. Unmatched junction bases numbered 1, after V lost 1 base and J lost 4 bases. Germline V gives CDR1 SGHAT, CDR2 FQNNGV. CDR3 region: CASSLGGSYEQYF. In nucleotides, the CDR3 is TGTGCCAGCAGCTTAGGCGGGAGTTACGAGCAGTACTTC.

The rearrangement uses TRBV28 and TRBJ2-3; 11 bases agree with TRBD2. CDR3 length equals 15 residues. With V trimmed by 11 bases and J by 10 bases, 17 bases remained unmatched. Germline-derived CDR1 and CDR2 are MDHEN and SYDVKM. CDR3 sequence reads: CASKTSGIFRRAQYF. The CDR3 coding sequence is TGTGCCTCCAAGACTAGCGGGATTTTTAGACGGGCGCAGTATTTT.

The V call is TRBV19, the J call TRBJ2-2, with 8 bases that match TRBD2. This CDR3 spans 17 amino acids. Germline lookup yields CDR1 LNHDA and CDR2 SQIVND (reference sequence). V shed 5 bases and J 1 base; nucleotides not matched to a gene: 9. CDR3 nucleotide sequence: TGTGCCAGTAGTCCTTTTCGTCGGGAGGGGAACACCGGGGAGCTGTTTTTT. This codes for CASSPFRREGNTGELFF.

This rearrangement joins TRBV19 to TRBJ1-2; D gene uncertain. The CDR3 has 12 residues. V lost 6 bases and J 2 bases, leaving 7 bases between the germline ends. Germline V gives CDR1 LNHDA, CDR2 SQIVND (reference sequence). CDR3 DNA sequence: TGTGCCAGTAGCGGGGTGAACTATGGCTACACCTTC. This sequence encodes CASSGVNYGYTF.

The rearrangement links TRBV11-2 to TRBJ2-3; 7 bases map to TRBD1. CDR3 size: 18 residues. V lost 4 bases, J lost 5 bases, and 18 bases stayed unmatched. Germline-derived CDR1 and CDR2 are SGHAT and FQNNGV. CDR3: CASSSPRSRRTGLDTQYF. The CDR3 nucleotides read TGTGCCAGCAGCTCCCCTAGGTCGCGAAGGACAGGCTTAGATACGCAGTATTTT. Full variable domain (remainder filled in from reference TRBV11-2 and TRBJ2-3): EAGVAQSPRYKIIEKRQSVAFWCNPISGHATLYWYQQILGQGPKLLIQFQNNGVVDDSQLPKDRFSAERLKGVDSTLKIQPAKLEDSAVYLCASSSPRSRRTGLDTQYFGPGTRLTVL.